These 23 T cell receptor beta chains were sequenced from one sample in a study of cytomegalovirus exposure and HLA in healthy donors. Both 60 Vbeta primers and 13 Jbeta primers went into the PCR. Using immunoSEQ multiplex PCR, the repertoire was profiled, and TCRdb retains in-frame clones only, with some absent. The sample lists fewer than 150,000 clones, approximately 77% occurring once. The sequencing input was PBMCs. Receptors originate from a woman aged 45-59 years in good health and CMV-seronegative.

The chain links TRBV5-1 to TRBJ1-1; D is undetermined. The germline V and J ends were trimmed by 4 bases and 1 base, with 14 bases remaining between them. Germline V gene lookup returns CDR1 SGHRS and CDR2 YFSETQ. The CDR3 is 15 residues long. This chain's CDR3 is CASSPGEVANTEAFF. The CDR3, as DNA: TGCGCCAGCAGCCCCGGGGAAGTGGCGAACACTGAAGCTTTCTTT. The full variable domain, with the rest looked up from reference TRBV5-1 and TRBJ1-1, is KAGVTQTPRYLIKTRGQQVTLSCSPISGHRSVSWYQQTPGQGLQFLFEYFSETQRNKGNFPGRFSGRQFSNSRSEMNVSTLELGDSALYLCASSPGEVANTEAFFGQGTRLTVV.

V is TRBV5-1 and J is TRBJ2-2; 10 bases are a match to TRBD2. J lost 3 bases, V lost 5 bases, and 7 bases had no gene match. There are 16 residues in the CDR3. Germline V lookup: CDR1 SGHRS, CDR2 YFSETQ. CDR3 protein: CASRSAGGLDTGELFF. Written as DNA, the CDR3 is TGCGCCAGCAGATCAGCGGGGGGGCTGGACACCGGGGAGCTGTTTTTT.

This clone was counted only a few times. The V gene is TRBV2, the J gene TRBJ2-7, with D maybe TRBD2 (7 bases). The CDR3 runs 14 residues. V shed 6 bases and J shed 0 bases, with 12 bases lying between them. From germline, CDR1 is SNHLY and CDR2 FYNNEI. CDR3: CASRGGGSSYEQYF. The CDR3 coding sequence is TGTGCCAGCAGAGGGGGGGGCAGCTCCTACGAGCAGTACTTC.

The chain carries TRBV7-8 and TRBJ1-1; 8 nucleotides line up with TRBD1. Trimming at V came to 4 bases and at J to 11 bases, leaving 15 bases not matched to a gene. Germline CDR1 and CDR2: SGHVS and FQNEAQ. This CDR3 contains 15 residues. DNA for the CDR3: TGTGCCAGCAGCTCTACTATGGACAGGGCGGTGCGGGCTTTCTTT. This codes for CASSSTMDRAVRAFF.

V usage is TRBV7-8 and J usage is TRBJ1-4, with D maybe TRBD1 (5 bases). The V and J ends lost 4 bases and 3 bases respectively, with 6 bases between them. Germline V gives CDR1 SGHVS, CDR2 FQNEAQ. This CDR3 is 13 amino acids long. The CDR3 DNA is TGTGCCAGCAGCTCACAGGCTAATGAAAAACTGTTTTTT. Its protein product is CASSSQANEKLFF. The full variable domain, its missing parts supplied by reference TRBV7-8 and TRBJ1-4, is GAGVSQSPRYKVAKRGQDVALRCDPISGHVSLFWYQQALGQGPEFLTYFQNEAQLDKSGLPSDRFFAERPEGSVSTLKIQRTQQEDSAVYLCASSSQANEKLFFGSGTQLSVL.

This clone has a single count. V gene TRBV28 combines with J gene TRBJ1-2, with 7 bases fitting TRBD1. The CDR3 runs to 15 residues. The ends lost 6 bases at V and 3 bases at J; junction bases unmatched: 10. The germline CDR1 and CDR2 sequences are MDHEN and SYDVKM. CDR3 region: CASSQQGSLDYGYTF. In nucleotides, the CDR3 is TGTGCCAGCAGCCAACAGGGGTCACTAGACTATGGCTACACCTTC.

V and J are TRBV7-2 and TRBJ2-5; D gene ambiguous. The CDR3 is 15 residues long. Trimming removed 5 bases from V and 5 bases from J, with 18 bases in between. Germline values: CDR1 SGHTA, CDR2 FQGNSA. The CDR3 bases are TGTGCCAGCAGCAAAGGCCTCGGAATCGGGGAGACCCAGTACTTC. Translating gives CASSKGLGIGETQYF.

The CDR3 DNA sequence: TGTGCCAGCAGTCCCAAGAGGACGACAGGGGGCTACTACTATGGCTACACCTTC. Amino acid sequence: CASSPKRTTGGYYYGYTF. The chain combines TRBV27 with TRBJ1-2, with 10 nucleotides matching TRBD1. This CDR3 is built from 18 residues. Germline CDR1 is MNHEY and CDR2 is SMNVEV (reference sequence). Trimming at V came to 5 bases and at J to 3 bases, leaving 15 bases not matched to a gene.

The genes are TRBV9 and TRBJ1-1; D is uncertain. CDR1 and CDR2 (germline): SGDLS, YYNGEE. This CDR3 comprises 12 residues. The V end was cut by 1 base, the J end by 3 bases, with 4 bases between. This CDR3 reads CASSVSDTEAFF. The CDR3, as DNA: TGTGCCAGCAGCGTATCCGACACTGAAGCTTTCTTT.

This clone appeared once. The rearrangement links TRBV7-6 to TRBJ2-5; 8 bases map to TRBD1. J gave up 5 bases and V 5 bases, and 13 bases lay outside the gene matches. The CDR3 spans 16 residues. Germline assignment: CDR1 SGHVS and CDR2 FNYEAQ. The CDR3, as DNA: TGTGCCAGCAGCCCCCAGGGGGCGGGGTTGGGGGAGACCCAGTACTTC. As protein: CASSPQGAGLGETQYF.

The rearrangement links TRBV4-1 to TRBJ1-3; a possible D gene is TRBD1 (5 bases). With 1 base removed from V and 0 bases from J, the gap between germline ends came to 10 bases. The CDR3 runs to 16 residues. CDR1 is MGHRA, CDR2 YSYEKL, per germline. The CDR3 here is CASSQAGRSSGNTIYF. The CDR3 DNA follows: TGCGCCAGCAGCCAAGCAGGGAGGAGCTCTGGAAACACCATATATTTT.

This rearrangement joins TRBV7-8 to TRBJ2-3; D is perhaps TRBD1 (6 bases). This CDR3 comprises 14 residues. Trimming cost V 5 bases and J 4 bases, with 13 bases left between them. CDR1 and CDR2 from the germline V gene are SGHVS and FQNEAQ. CDR3 loop: CASSPRTAPDTQYF. The CDR3 nucleotides read TGTGCCAGCAGCCCCCGGACAGCCCCAGATACGCAGTATTTT. The entire variable domain, with the rest obtained from reference TRBV7-8 and TRBJ2-3, is as follows: GAGVSQSPRYKVAKRGQDVALRCDPISGHVSLFWYQQALGQGPEFLTYFQNEAQLDKSGLPSDRFFAERPEGSVSTLKIQRTQQEDSAVYLCASSPRTAPDTQYFGPGTRLTVL.

The chain is built from TRBV6-4 and TRBJ2-2, with TRBD1 identical over 9 bases. The trim removed 5 bases at V and 3 bases at J, leaving 1 base unmatched. The CDR3 sequence is 14 residues long. Germline V gives CDR1 MRHNA, CDR2 SNTAGT. CDR3 protein: CASSTGGDTGELFF. As DNA, the CDR3 is TGTGCCAGCAGTACAGGGGGCGACACCGGGGAGCTGTTTTTT.

The rearrangement uses TRBV7-3 and TRBJ2-1; TRBD2 agrees at 8 bases. There are 16 residues in the CDR3. V shed 0 bases, J shed 0 bases, and the junction held 1 base outside the gene matches. The germline CDR1 and CDR2 sequences are SGHTA and FQGTGA. Written as DNA, the CDR3 is TGTGCCAGCAGCTTAACCGGGGGGGCCTCCTACAATGAGCAGTTCTTC. Encoded protein: CASSLTGGASYNEQFF.

This chain joins TRBV7-8 and TRBJ2-1; 11 bases are shared with TRBD1. This CDR3 has 18 residues. Per the germline V gene, CDR1 is SGHVS and CDR2 is FQNEAQ. J gave up 7 bases and V 5 bases, and 16 bases lay outside the gene matches. The CDR3 DNA sequence: TGTGCCAGCAGCCACCTAGTTGGGACAGGGGGGTACAAGAATGAGCAGTTCTTC. Amino acids: CASSHLVGTGGYKNEQFF.

The table lists this clone with a few counts. The chain joins TRBV4-1 to TRBJ2-1, with D uncertain. CDR3 size: 13 residues. Germline CDR1 MGHRA, CDR2 YSYEKL. Trimming left V 2 bases short and J 7 bases short, with 9 bases between. Here the CDR3 DNA reads TGCGCCAGCAGCCAACCTCTACAGAATGAGCAGTTCTTC. Translating it yields CASSQPLQNEQFF.

This clone was counted only a few times. This chain joins TRBV7-8 and TRBJ1-4, with 8 bases aligning to TRBD1. Germline trimming cut 0 bases from V and 7 bases from J; bases unmatched to any gene: 7. The CDR3 length is 16 residues. Germline V gene lookup returns CDR1 SGHVS and CDR2 FQNEAQ. CDR3 sequence: CASSLAWTGYLEKLFF. Here the CDR3 DNA reads TGTGCCAGCAGCTTAGCCTGGACAGGGTACCTTGAAAAACTGTTTTTT.

The J gene is TRBJ2-2, the V gene TRBV6-1; tentatively, D is TRBD1 (6 bases). CDR3 size: 13 residues. Germline loops: CDR1 MNHNS, CDR2 SASEGT. Between the trimmed V and J ends, which lost 4 bases and 5 bases, there was a span of 8 bases. The CDR3 here is CASSVQGTGELFF. CDR3 coding DNA: TGTGCCAGCAGTGTACAGGGTACCGGGGAGCTGTTTTTT.

The CDR3 coding sequence is TGCAGCGGGCGTTACAGGGGAGACTATGGCTACACCTTC. Protein: CSGRYRGDYGYTF. V usage is TRBV29-1 and J usage is TRBJ1-2; 7 nucleotides agree with TRBD1. Germline CDR1 SQVTM, CDR2 ANQGSEA. The V gene end was trimmed by 7 bases and the J gene end by 3 bases; junction bases not matched to a gene: 8. The CDR3 is 13 amino acids.

This rearrangement joins TRBV5-1 to TRBJ1-3, with 10 bases identical to TRBD1. Germline assignment: CDR1 SGHRS and CDR2 YFSETQ. This CDR3 spans 18 amino acids. With 4 bases clipped from V and 2 bases from J, the junction kept 12 bases outside the gene matches. CDR3 residues: CASSAPVTGTGAGNTIYF. DNA for the CDR3: TGCGCCAGCAGCGCGCCCGTTACCGGGACAGGGGCTGGAAACACCATATATTTT. Looking up the rest from reference TRBV5-1 and TRBJ1-3 gives the full variable domain: KAGVTQTPRYLIKTRGQQVTLSCSPISGHRSVSWYQQTPGQGLQFLFEYFSETQRNKGNFPGRFSGRQFSNSRSEMNVSTLELGDSALYLCASSAPVTGTGAGNTIYFGEGSWLTVV.

This rearrangement joins TRBV28 to TRBJ1-1; D not certain. Germline V lookup: CDR1 MDHEN, CDR2 SYDVKM. The CDR3 is 13 amino acids. The V end lost 5 bases, the J end lost 10 bases, and 17 bases lay between the germline ends. The CDR3 sequence is CASSRRLGGVAFF. The CDR3 DNA follows: TGTGCCAGCAGTCGTCGACTCGGAGGTGTAGCTTTCTTT.

The gene calls are TRBV29-1 and TRBJ2-5, with D possibly TRBD2 on 5 matching bases. The germline V and J ends were trimmed by 0 bases and 5 bases, with 7 bases remaining between them. Germline-derived CDR1 and CDR2 are SQVTM and ANQGSEA. This CDR3 is 12 amino acids long. The CDR3, as DNA: TGCAGCGTTGAAGAGGGAGCGGAGACCCAGTACTTC. This translates into CSVEEGAETQYF.

The V and J genes are TRBV2 and TRBJ2-5; possible D gene TRBD1, 6 bases. CDR1 is SNHLY and CDR2 is FYNNEI in the germline V gene. The V and J ends lost 7 bases and 3 bases respectively, with 6 bases between them. The CDR3 length is 11 residues. DNA of the CDR3: TGTGCCAGCAACAGGGAAGAGACCCAGTACTTC. This translates into CASNREETQYF.